This paragraph reports one TCR beta chain. In germline, CDR1 is LNHDA, CDR2 SQIVND (reference sequence). The CDR3 consists of 15 residues. The J segment lost 4 bases and the V segment lost 6 bases, leaving 10 bases of the junction unmatched. The data are from a study of cytomegalovirus exposure and HLA in healthy donors. Study context: A previous analysis identified approximately 120 million unique TCR beta sequences derived from 180 million or so T cells.

PCR amplification relied on 60 Vbeta primers (plus 13 Jbeta primers). Libraries were prepared by immunoSEQ multiplex PCR; TCRdb keeps only in-frame clonotypes and omits some of them. The sample shows roughly 130,000 clones, around 84% of them seen only once. What was sequenced was PBMCs. The chain is built from TRBV19 and TRBJ2-5, with 8 bases aligning to TRBD2. This TCR derives from a woman younger than 35 in good health and CMV-seropositive. The CDR3 sequence is CASSRTWTSLETQYF. CDR3 DNA: TGTGCCAGTAGCCGTACCTGGACTAGCCTAGAGACCCAGTACTTC. The variable domain in full, completed from reference TRBV19 and TRBJ2-5, reads DGGITQSPKYLFRKEGQNVTLSCEQNLNHDAMYWYRQDPGQGLRLIYYSQIVNDFQKGDIAEGYSVSREKKESFPLTVTSAQKNPTAFYLCASSRTWTSLETQYFGPGTRLLVL.